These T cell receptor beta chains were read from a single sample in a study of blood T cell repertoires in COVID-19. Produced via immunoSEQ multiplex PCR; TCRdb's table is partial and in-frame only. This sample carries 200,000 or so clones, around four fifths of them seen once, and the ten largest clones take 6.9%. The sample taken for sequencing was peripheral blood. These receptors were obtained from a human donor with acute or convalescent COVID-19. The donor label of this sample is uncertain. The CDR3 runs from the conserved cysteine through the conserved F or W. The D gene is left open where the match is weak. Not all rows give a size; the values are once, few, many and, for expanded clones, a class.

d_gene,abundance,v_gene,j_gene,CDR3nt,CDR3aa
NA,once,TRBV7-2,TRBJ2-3,TGTGCCAGCAGCTTAGGGGAGAGCCGGGGCACAGATACGCAGTATTTT,CASSLGESRGTDTQYF
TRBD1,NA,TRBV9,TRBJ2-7,TGTGCCAGCAGCGTAGGGGAGGGGACAGGGGGCCACGAGCAGTACTTC,CASSVGEGTGGHEQYF
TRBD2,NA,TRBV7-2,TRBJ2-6,TGTGCCAGCAGCTTAGCTGGACTAGCGGGAGGTCGCTCTGGGGCCAACGTCCTGACTTTC,CASSLAGLAGGRSGANVLTF
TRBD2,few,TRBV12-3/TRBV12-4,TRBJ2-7,TGTGCCAGCAGTCCGGGGGGGCCCGAGCAGTACTTC,CASSPGGPEQYF
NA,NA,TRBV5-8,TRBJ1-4,TGTGCCAGCGCTACGGGGGACTTACGAATGGGTCTGACTAATGAAAAACTGTTTTTT,CASATGDLRMGLTNEKLFF
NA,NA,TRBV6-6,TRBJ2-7,TGTGCCAGCAGTTACTTCGGACAGTACGAGCAGTACTTC,CASSYFGQYEQYF
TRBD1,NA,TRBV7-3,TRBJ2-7,TGTGCCAGCAGCTTAGGGACAGGCCTTTTGGACGAGCAGTACTTC,CASSLGTGLLDEQYF
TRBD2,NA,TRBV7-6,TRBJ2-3,TGTGCCAGCAGCCAGCGGGGAGCGGGAGGGGTTGATACGCAGTATTTT,CASSQRGAGGVDTQYF
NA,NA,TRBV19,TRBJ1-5,TGTGCCAGTAGTCCCCGGGGGGTGGTGGGCTTCAATCAGCCCCAGCATTTT,CASSPRGVVGFNQPQHF
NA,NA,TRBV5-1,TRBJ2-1,TGCGCCAGCAGCTTTGGGGGGGGCCCCTACAATGAGCAGTTCTTC,CASSFGGGPYNEQFF
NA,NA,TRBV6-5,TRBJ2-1,TGTGCCAGCAGTTCCCCGGGACTGGGAGGGGGTGAGCAGTTCTTC,CASSSPGLGGGEQFF
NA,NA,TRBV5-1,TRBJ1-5,TGCGCCAGCAGCTTAGAGGGAAGCAATCAGCCCCAGCATTTT,CASSLEGSNQPQHF
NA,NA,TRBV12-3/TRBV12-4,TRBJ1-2,TGTGCCAGCACCCTCCGGTCTACGGGGGGCTACACCTTC,CASTLRSTGGYTF
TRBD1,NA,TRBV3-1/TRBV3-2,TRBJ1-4,TGTGCCAGCAGCCCGTACGGGACAGGGGTCGAAAAACTGTTTTTT,CASSPYGTGVEKLFF
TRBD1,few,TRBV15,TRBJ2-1,TGTGCCACCAGCAGAGGGGACAGCAGTATCTACAATGAGCAGTTCTTC,CATSRGDSSIYNEQFF
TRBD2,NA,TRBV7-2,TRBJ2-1,TGTGCCAGCAGCCCCCGAGGAGCGGGAGTGGATGAGCAGTTCTTC,CASSPRGAGVDEQFF
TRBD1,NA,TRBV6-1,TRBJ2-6,TGTGCCAGCAGTGAACGGGACAGGAGGACTTCTGGGGCCAACGTCCTGACTTTC,CASSERDRRTSGANVLTF
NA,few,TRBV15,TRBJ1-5,TGTGCCACCCGTGCGGGGGGCAATCAGCCCCAGCATTTT,CATRAGGNQPQHF